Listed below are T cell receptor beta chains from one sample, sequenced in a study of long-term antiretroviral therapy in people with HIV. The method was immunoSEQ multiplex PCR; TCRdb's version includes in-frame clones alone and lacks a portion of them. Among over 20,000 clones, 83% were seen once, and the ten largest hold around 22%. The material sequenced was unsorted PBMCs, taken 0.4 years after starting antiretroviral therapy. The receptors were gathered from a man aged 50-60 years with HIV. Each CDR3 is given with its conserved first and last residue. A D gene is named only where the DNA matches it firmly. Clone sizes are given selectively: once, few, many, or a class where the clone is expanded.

CASSQPPENTEAFF	TGTGCCAGCAGCCAACCACCCGAGAACACTGAAGCTTTCTTT	NA	once	TRBV11-2	TRBJ1-1
CASSLGTGRSNEQFF	TGTGCCAGCAGCTTAGGGACAGGAAGGAGCAATGAGCAGTTCTTC	NA	NA	TRBV13	TRBJ2-1
CASQARGGANEKLFF	TGTGCCAGCCAAGCCAGGGGAGGTGCTAATGAAAAACTGTTTTTT	NA	NA	TRBV27	TRBJ1-4
CASTFREKLFF	TGTGCCAGCACTTTCCGTGAAAAACTGTTTTTT	NA	NA	TRBV28	TRBJ1-4
CARRPGDRNEKLFF	TGTGCCAGGAGACCCGGTGACCGTAATGAAAAACTGTTTTTT	NA	few	TRBV19	TRBJ1-4
CASRPGHCGYTF	TGTGCCAGCAGGCCGGGCCACTGTGGCTACACCTTC	NA	NA	TRBV28	TRBJ1-2
CASRQRGGNQPQHF	TGTGCCAGCCGCCAGCGGGGAGGCAATCAGCCCCAGCATTTT	NA	NA	TRBV5-8	TRBJ1-5
CASSYRDWYTEAFF	TGTGCCAGCAGTTACCGAGACTGGTACACTGAAGCTTTCTTT	NA	NA	TRBV6-5	TRBJ1-1
CASSSSDGYRADTQYF	TGCGCCAGCAGCTCATCCGACGGATATAGGGCAGATACGCAGTATTTT	NA	NA	TRBV4-1	TRBJ2-3
CASSPAITGELFF	TGTGCCAGCAGCCCCGCAATCACCGGGGAGCTGTTTTTT	NA	NA	TRBV7-8	TRBJ2-2
CASSETPWGTYGYTF	TGTGCCAGCAGCGAAACCCCTTGGGGGACCTATGGCTACACCTTC	NA	NA	TRBV9	TRBJ1-2
CASSPLSEVAEQYF	TGTGCCAGCAGTCCCCTGAGCGAGGTGGCCGAGCAGTACTTC	NA	few	TRBV27	TRBJ2-7
CSVGQGRQNNEQFF	TGCAGCGTTGGACAGGGACGGCAAAACAATGAGCAGTTCTTC	TRBD1	NA	TRBV29-1	TRBJ2-1
CASSLAGAATDTQYF	TGTGCCAGCAGCTTAGCGGGGGCCGCCACAGATACGCAGTATTTT	NA	NA	TRBV7-2	TRBJ2-3
CASSPGQGPTDTQYF	TGTGCCAGCAGCCCTGGACAGGGTCCGACAGATACGCAGTATTTT	TRBD1	NA	TRBV7-9	TRBJ2-3
CASSLGVSGGYEQYF	TGTGCCAGCAGCTTAGGGGTTAGCGGGGGCTACGAGCAGTACTTC	TRBD2	once	TRBV11-2	TRBJ2-7
CASSLIGYGGLEQYF	TGTGCCAGCAGCTTAATTGGTTACGGAGGACTCGAGCAGTACTTC	NA	NA	TRBV11-2	TRBJ2-7
CASSFERRGYTF	TGTGCCAGCAGCTTTGAGCGTCGGGGCTACACCTTC	NA	NA	TRBV7-9	TRBJ1-2
CASRRLNSPLHF	TGTGCCAGCAGGAGATTAAATTCACCCCTCCACTTT	NA	NA	TRBV28	TRBJ1-6
CASSSPRRAQYF	TGTGCCAGCAGTTCCCCAAGGCGGGCCCAGTACTTC	NA	NA	TRBV28	TRBJ2-5
CASSLGDGVRELFF	TGTGCCAGCAGCTTAGGCGACGGGGTCAGGGAGCTGTTTTTT	NA	NA	TRBV7-2	TRBJ2-2
CSVEARQGNTEAFF	TGCAGCGTTGAAGCCAGACAAGGGAACACTGAAGCTTTCTTT	NA	NA	TRBV29-1	TRBJ1-1
CASSYAPSYEQYF	TGTGCCAGCAGTTACGCGCCCTCCTACGAGCAGTACTTC	NA	once	TRBV6-5	TRBJ2-7
CASYPADWETQYF	TGTGCCAGCTACCCGGCGGACTGGGAGACCCAGTACTTC	NA	NA	TRBV6-1	TRBJ2-5
CASTGSYYEQYF	TGCGCATCTACGGGGAGTTACTACGAGCAGTACTTC	NA	NA	TRBV10-2	TRBJ2-7
CASSPAGGYTF	TGTGCCAGCTCACCAGCGGGCGGCTACACCTTC	NA	NA	TRBV18	TRBJ1-2
CASSETRALTEAFF	TGTGCCAGCAGTGAAACCAGGGCCCTCACTGAAGCTTTCTTT	NA	NA	TRBV2	TRBJ1-1
CASSSVPYEQYF	TGTGCCAGCAGCTCCGTGCCCTACGAGCAGTACTTC	NA	once	TRBV7-8	TRBJ2-7
CASSADRGNEKLFF	TGTGCCAGCAGTGCGGACAGGGGGAATGAAAAACTGTTTTTT	TRBD1	few	TRBV25-1	TRBJ1-4
CASSLLDSEAFF	TGTGCCAGCAGTTTGCTGGATTCCGAAGCTTTCTTT	NA	NA	TRBV28	TRBJ1-1
CAILTDTQYF	TGTGCCATTCTCACAGATACGCAGTATTTT	NA	NA	TRBV21-1	TRBJ2-3
CASSSQGRGVNTEAFF	TGTGCCAGCAGCTCTCAGGGGCGCGGGGTCAACACTGAAGCTTTCTTT	NA	once	TRBV7-2	TRBJ1-1
CASSQELREQYF	TGTGCCAGCAGCCAAGAGCTGCGGGAGCAGTACTTC	NA	few	TRBV14	TRBJ2-7
CATSGPRDRIHLNTEAFF	TGTGCCACCAGCGGCCCCCGGGACAGGATCCATTTGAACACTGAAGCTTTCTTT	TRBD1	NA	TRBV15	TRBJ1-1
CASSSTVSYEQYF	TGCGCCAGCAGCTCAACGGTCTCCTACGAGCAGTACTTC	NA	NA	TRBV5-1	TRBJ2-7
CASSEAGAGGETQYF	TGTGCCAGCAGTGAAGCGGGGGCAGGGGGCGAGACCCAGTACTTC	TRBD1	NA	TRBV2	TRBJ2-5
CASSLNSQEAFF	TGTGCCAGCAGTTTAAATTCCCAAGAAGCTTTCTTT	NA	NA	TRBV28	TRBJ1-1
CASSQDWNTGELFF	TGCGCCAGCAGCCAAGATTGGAACACCGGGGAGCTGTTTTTT	NA	once	TRBV4-3	TRBJ2-2
CASSQGPGGIKNIQYF	TGCGCCAGCAGCCAAGGCCCGGGGGGAATCAAAAACATTCAGTACTTC	TRBD2	NA	TRBV4-3	TRBJ2-4
CASSFRAGGRGTEAFF	TGCGCCAGCAGCTTTAGGGCAGGGGGCAGAGGCACTGAAGCTTTCTTT	TRBD1	NA	TRBV5-1	TRBJ1-1
CASSLGTPYGYTF	TGTGCCAGCAGCTTAGGGACGCCCTATGGCTACACCTTC	NA	NA	TRBV7-2	TRBJ1-2